The 29 T cell receptor beta chains presented below share a single source sample, sequenced in a study of cytomegalovirus exposure and HLA in healthy donors (dated by TCRdb to about 2017). The library was made by the immunoSEQ multiplex PCR assay. A mixture of 60 forward primers for TCR Vbeta segments and 13 reverse primers for TCR Jbeta segments was used in the multiplex PCR. TCRdb mirrors the immuneACCESS table, restricted to in-frame sequences. Some clones are absent from its copies; in checked studies, under half trace to an unresolved V gene, and the reason for the others is unknown. Across this sample there are roughly 130,000 clones, with roughly 79% seen only once. Together, the top ten hold less than 0.75% of the sample. The sequencing sample was made of PBMCs. Receptors originate from a man aged 18 to 30 in good health and CMV-seronegative.

The chain links TRBV6-1 to TRBJ2-7, with D perhaps matching TRBD1 (6 bases). With 1 base removed from V and 8 bases from J, the gap between germline ends came to 9 bases. Germline V gene lookup returns CDR1 MNHNS and CDR2 SASEGT. This CDR3 spans 12 amino acids. The CDR3 reads CASSEEQGQQYF. CDR3 sequence (DNA): TGTGCCAGCAGTGAAGAACAGGGTCAGCAGTACTTC.

DNA of the CDR3: TGTGCCAGCAGCGAGAGGACAGGGGATTATGAAAAACTGTTTTTT. Encoded protein: CASSERTGDYEKLFF. This chain joins TRBV2 and TRBJ1-4; 9 bases align to TRBD1. Germline-derived CDR1 and CDR2 are SNHLY and FYNNEI. The CDR3 length is 15 residues. The V gene end was trimmed by 6 bases and the J gene end by 6 bases; junction bases not matched to a gene: 8.

This chain connects TRBV28 to TRBJ1-5, with D uncertain. The CDR3 is made up of 17 amino acids. V was cut by 2 bases and J by 7 bases, with 21 bases left in between. Germline lookup yields CDR1 MDHEN and CDR2 SYDVKM. The CDR3 is CASSLDLSRRVPQPQHF. CDR3 DNA sequence: TGTGCCAGCAGTTTAGATTTGTCCAGGCGGGTCCCCCAGCCCCAGCATTTT.

CDR3 nucleotide sequence: TGTGCCAGTAGTATAGAAGGCAGGGGGCACACTGAAGCTTTCTTT. Residues: CASSIEGRGHTEAFF. The chain employs TRBV19 and TRBJ1-1, with 8 bases fitting TRBD1. V trimming: 0 bases; J trimming: 3 bases; junction bases outside the gene matches: 3. The germline gives CDR1 LNHDA, CDR2 SQIVND (reference sequence). The CDR3 covers 15 residues.

This chain uses TRBV5-6 with TRBJ2-3, with unresolved D. The germline gives CDR1 SGHDT, CDR2 YYEEEE. This CDR3 is built from 13 residues. V was shortened by 2 bases and J by 2 bases, with 6 bases between the two germline ends. This CDR3 reads CASSFSSTDTQYF. The CDR3 bases are TGTGCCAGCAGCTTTTCGTCCACAGATACGCAGTATTTT.

Here the CDR3 DNA reads TGTGCCAGCAGTTACGTACAGAGTCAAGAGACCCAGTACTTC. It yields the protein CASSYVQSQETQYF. V usage is TRBV6-5 and J usage is TRBJ2-5; D ambiguous. CDR1 is MNHEY and CDR2 is SVGAGI in the germline V gene. Trimming pared 2 bases from V and 2 bases from J, leaving 9 bases between. The CDR3 covers 14 residues.

The rearrangement joins TRBV5-1 to TRBJ2-5; D remains ambiguous. The CDR3 is 12 amino acids. The V end lost 4 bases, the J end lost 5 bases, and 9 bases lay between the germline ends. CDR1 and CDR2 from the germline V gene are SGHRS and YFSETQ. In DNA, the CDR3 is TGCGCCAGCAGCATGCGAGAGGAGACCCAGTACTTC. Its translation is CASSMREETQYF.

This chain uses TRBV6-1 with TRBJ1-4; 11 bases line up with TRBD1. J lost 7 bases, V lost 3 bases, and 10 bases had no gene match. The CDR3 loop spans 17 amino acids. Germline lookup yields CDR1 MNHNS and CDR2 SASEGT. CDR3 DNA: TGTGCCAGCAGTGATAGGGGTAGCGGACAGGGGGCTGAAAAACTGTTTTTT. Protein: CASSDRGSGQGAEKLFF.

The chain combines TRBV4-2 with TRBJ2-6, with D possibly TRBD1 on 6 matching bases. Germline assignment: CDR1 LGHNA and CDR2 YNFKEQ. The CDR3 spans 20 residues. With 0 bases removed from V and 0 bases from J, the gap between germline ends came to 18 bases. CDR3 DNA sequence: TGTGCCAGCAGCCAAGAGACTCTAGGGGGAACCATCTCTGGGGCCAACGTCCTGACTTTC. Its translation is CASSQETLGGTISGANVLTF.

This clone was found a few times. This chain connects TRBV28 to TRBJ2-2; TRBD2 aligns across 14 bases. Germline CDR1 MDHEN, CDR2 SYDVKM. With V trimmed by 10 bases and J by 1 base, 11 bases remained unmatched. The CDR3 runs 18 residues. CDR3 sequence reads: CATMAGLAGDWNTGELFF. As DNA, the CDR3 is TGTGCCACCATGGCGGGACTAGCGGGGGATTGGAACACCGGGGAGCTGTTTTTT.

This clone occurred a few times. V is TRBV7-9 and J is TRBJ2-1; 7 bases match TRBD2. V trimming: 4 bases; J trimming: 0 bases; junction bases outside the gene matches: 6. Germline V gene sequence: CDR1 SEHNR, CDR2 FQNEAQ (reference sequence). The CDR3 spans 16 residues. In nucleotides, the CDR3 is TGTGCCAGCAGCTACAAGACGGGGGGCTCCTACAATGAGCAGTTCTTC. This encodes CASSYKTGGSYNEQFF.

The genes are TRBV30 and TRBJ1-2, with 7 positions matching TRBD1. Looked up from germline, CDR1 is GTSNPN and CDR2 is SVGIG (reference sequence). The CDR3 consists of 12 residues. J was trimmed by 7 bases and V by 3 bases; bases with no gene match: 5. CDR3 sequence reads: CAWRGTDGGYTF. The CDR3 DNA reads TGTGCCTGGAGGGGGACAGACGGTGGCTACACCTTC.

The CDR3 loop reads CASSLERRYQETQYF. CDR3 bases: TGCGCCAGCAGCTTGGAGCGCAGATACCAAGAGACCCAGTACTTC. V gene TRBV5-1 combines with J gene TRBJ2-5; D unclear. The CDR3 length is 15 residues. The V gene's germline CDR1 is SGHRS and CDR2 YFSETQ. With 0 bases removed from V and 0 bases from J, the gap between germline ends came to 9 bases.

In its sample, this clone was seen a few times. V is TRBV6-5 and J is TRBJ2-3; weak D call: TRBD2 (7 bases). V lost 7 bases, J lost 4 bases, and 18 bases lay in between. The CDR3 sequence is 15 residues long. CDR1 and CDR2 (germline): MNHEY, SVGAGI. The CDR3 is CASKGVDGGPDTQYF. The CDR3, as DNA: TGTGCCAGCAAAGGAGTTGACGGGGGGCCAGATACGCAGTATTTT.

The chain links TRBV6-5 to TRBJ2-7; tentative D call: TRBD2 (5 bases). The CDR3 contains 13 residues. The germline gives CDR1 MNHEY, CDR2 SVGAGI. Trimming cost V 2 bases and J 4 bases, with 9 bases left between them. The CDR3 reads CASSYPGGYEQYF. In DNA form, the CDR3 reads TGTGCCAGCAGTTACCCCGGCGGGTACGAGCAGTACTTC.

The V gene is TRBV27, the J gene TRBJ2-1; D gene unclear. This CDR3 region has 13 residues. V was trimmed by 2 bases and J by 13 bases, leaving 15 bases between them. The germline CDR1 and CDR2 sequences are MNHEY and SMNVEV (reference sequence). For the CDR3, the DNA is TGTGCCAGCAGTTTACTGGTAGCCTCGTCCCAGTTCTTC. Protein: CASSLLVASSQFF.

The J gene is TRBJ2-3, the V gene TRBV19, with D perhaps matching TRBD2 (6 bases). The germline V gene has CDR1 LNHDA and CDR2 SQIVND (reference sequence). This CDR3 region has 15 residues. The V end lost 4 bases, the J end lost 1 base, and 12 bases lay between the germline ends. The CDR3 sequence: CASSKGGTRTDTQYF. The CDR3 region has the DNA TGTGCCAGTAGTAAGGGCGGGACCCGCACAGATACGCAGTATTTT.

The V gene is TRBV29-1, the J gene TRBJ2-5; 7 bases map to TRBD1. The J call could be wrong; TRBJ2-7 is a better fit for the DNA end. The CDR3 is made up of 15 amino acids. The germline V gene has CDR1 SQVTM and CDR2 ANQGSEA. This chain's CDR3 is CSVEDRDSEPYEQYF. The CDR3 DNA reads TGCAGCGTTGAAGACCGGGACAGTGAACCTTACGAGCAGTACTTC.

The rearrangement uses TRBV9 and TRBJ2-7, with TRBD1 matching over 7 bases. V shed 2 bases, J shed 0 bases, and the junction held 5 bases outside the gene matches. Germline CDR1 is SGDLS and CDR2 is YYNGEE. CDR3 length equals 15 residues. CDR3 protein: CASSVTGTASYEQYF. The CDR3 DNA is TGTGCCAGCAGCGTTACCGGGACAGCCTCCTACGAGCAGTACTTC.

In this sample, this clone turned up once. The genes are TRBV5-1 and TRBJ2-2; possibly TRBD2 for D (6 bases). Germline values: CDR1 SGHRS, CDR2 YFSETQ. The CDR3 covers 16 residues. V dropped 1 base and J dropped 0 bases, with 10 bases sitting between them. CDR3 protein: CASSLLLATNTGELFF. The CDR3 DNA is TGCGCCAGCAGCTTGCTTCTAGCGACGAACACCGGGGAGCTGTTTTTT.

The chain joins TRBV6-5 to TRBJ1-1, with 7 bases aligning to TRBD1. The J segment lost 6 bases and the V segment lost 5 bases, leaving 9 bases of the junction unmatched. The germline V gene has CDR1 MNHEY and CDR2 SVGAGI. The CDR3 covers 14 residues. The CDR3 here is CASSPQGQAPEAFF. In DNA, the CDR3 is TGTGCCAGCAGTCCCCAAGGACAGGCCCCTGAAGCTTTCTTT.

The rearrangement links TRBV11-3 to TRBJ2-2; D is possibly TRBD1 (5 bases). This CDR3 is 18 amino acids long. Trimming removed 5 bases at V and 8 bases at J, with 27 bases between. From germline, CDR1 is SGHNT and CDR2 YENEEA. CDR3 residues: CASSPQGLGLDSPGELFF. The CDR3 bases are TGTGCCAGCAGCCCCCAGGGTCTGGGGCTAGACTCACCTGGGGAGCTGTTTTTT. The whole variable domain, filled in from reference TRBV11-3 and TRBJ2-2, reads EAGVVQSPRYKIIEKKQPVAFWCNPISGHNTLYWYLQNLGQGPELLIRYENEEAVDDSQLPKDRFSAERLKGVDSTLKIQPAELGDSAVYLCASSPQGLGLDSPGELFFGEGSRLTVL.

The V gene is TRBV4-3, the J gene TRBJ2-1; 7 bases map to TRBD1. The length of the CDR3 is 15 residues. Per germline, CDR1 LGHNA and CDR2 YSLEER. J was trimmed by 6 bases and V by 2 bases; bases with no gene match: 7. In DNA form, the CDR3 reads TGCGCCAGCAGCCAAAGTCGGGCAGGGGGCAATGAGCAGTTCTTC. Its translation: CASSQSRAGGNEQFF.

The sample holds a few counts of this clone. V usage is TRBV6-1 and J usage is TRBJ1-2, with D unresolved. The germline V gene encodes CDR1 MNHNS and CDR2 SASEGT. This CDR3 region has 13 residues. V was trimmed by 2 bases and J by 10 bases, leaving 14 bases between them. The CDR3 coding sequence is TGTGCCAGCAGTGAATCTTCGGCAGACTACTACACCTTC. Amino acids: CASSESSADYYTF.

The chain carries TRBV9 and TRBJ2-7; tentatively, D is TRBD1 (6 bases). This CDR3 contains 17 residues. The ends were cut back, 3 bases at V and 2 bases at J, with 21 bases in the middle. The V gene's germline CDR1 is SGDLS and CDR2 YYNGEE. The CDR3 reads CASSATDRTSPTYEQYF. In nucleotides, the CDR3 is TGTGCCAGCAGCGCCACGGACAGAACCAGTCCAACCTACGAGCAGTACTTC.

The chain employs TRBV9 and TRBJ2-1, with TRBD2 matching 9 bases. This CDR3 has 15 amino acids. V was clipped by 0 bases and J by 7 bases; unmatched bases: 5. Germline V lookup: CDR1 SGDLS, CDR2 YYNGEE. The CDR3 sequence: CASSVGRAGGNEQFF. For the CDR3, the DNA is TGTGCCAGCAGCGTAGGGCGAGCGGGGGGAAATGAGCAGTTCTTC.

The genes are TRBV11-2 and TRBJ2-1; 7 nucleotides agree with TRBD1. CDR1 SGHAT and CDR2 FQNNGV come from the germline V gene. The CDR3 covers 13 residues. Unmatched junction bases numbered 0, after V lost 1 base and J lost 6 bases. The chain's CDR3 is CASSLGQGNEQFF. The CDR3 coding sequence is TGTGCCAGCAGCTTAGGACAGGGCAATGAGCAGTTCTTC.

This clone occurred once. The chain combines TRBV5-1 with TRBJ1-1; no reliable D call. The germline V and J ends were trimmed by 0 bases and 0 bases, with 9 bases remaining between them. Germline V gene lookup returns CDR1 SGHRS and CDR2 YFSETQ. CDR3 length: 15 amino acids. CDR3 DNA sequence: TGCGCCAGCAGCTTGGATCCGGGAGTGAACACTGAAGCTTTCTTT. Residues: CASSLDPGVNTEAFF.

The chain joins TRBV18 to TRBJ1-1; D remains ambiguous. Germline lookup yields CDR1 KGHSH and CDR2 LQKENI. V gave up 7 bases and J gave up 6 bases, with 15 bases separating them. This CDR3 has 13 residues. In DNA form, the CDR3 reads TGTGCCAGCTTCGCAACCGGGAGCCCTGAAGCTTTCTTT. This codes for CASFATGSPEAFF.